This T cell receptor (beta chain) emerged from a study of blood T cell repertoires in COVID-19. TCRdb's copy holds only in-frame clones and misses some; the assay was immunoSEQ multiplex PCR. The sample lists 350,000 to 500,000 clones, 70% to 90% occurring once. A case of COVID-19 had been met by exposed participants within 2 weeks before study entry. The CDR3 contains 16 residues. The V segment lost 7 bases and the J segment 4 bases; nucleotides outside the gene matches: 12. Germline CDR1 reads LNHDA; CDR2 reads SQIVND (reference sequence). V gene TRBV19 combines with J gene TRBJ2-5; the match to TRBD1 covers 10 bases. This clonotype was sampled from a woman between 18 and 29 years old who had been exposed to COVID-19. Sequences were obtained from PBMCs or T cells enriched from blood (not recorded which). The CDR3 coding sequence is TGTGCCAGTAACGGGGGAGGGACAGGGGTCCGAGAGACCCAGTACTTC. Protein sequence: CASNGGGTGVRETQYF.